This is a list of T cell receptor beta chains from one sample in a study of T-cell memory formation after mild COVID-19. MiXCR was run by TCRdb on the 5' RACE reads, yielding one entry per CDR3 protein. The sample records about 320,000 distinct CDR3 sequences, roughly an eighth being singletons. Input material: PBMCs or a T cell subset sorted from them (not recorded which). Every receptor here comes from a man between 18 and 29 years old who had mild COVID-19 (a few samples of this study predate the infection). Cell type and time point are not known. Both conserved end residues are part of each CDR3. D genes are given only for firm matches. Some rows have no size entry. The others give once, few or many, or a class for an expanded clone.

D gene	clone size	J gene	V gene	CDR3 protein	CDR3 DNA
-	-	TRBJ2-5	TRBV14	CASSRGVGETQYF	TGTGCCAGCAGCCGTGGGGTCGGCGAGACCCAGTACTTC
-	-	TRBJ1-1	TRBV4-3	CASSQDRVGGTEAFF	TGCGCCAGCAGCCAAGATCGGGTCGGAGGCACTGAAGCTTTCTTT
-	-	TRBJ2-2	TRBV6-2/TRBV6-3	CASSYSREAGELFF	TGTGCCAGCAGTTACTCAAGAGAAGCCGGGGAGCTGTTTTTT
-	-	TRBJ1-2	TRBV29-1	CSAATGHYYGYTF	TGCAGCGCGGCAACGGGACACTACTATGGCTACACCTTC
-	-	TRBJ2-2	TRBV25-1	CASSVMHTGELFF	TGTGCCAGCAGTGTCATGCACACCGGGGAGCTGTTTTTT
TRBD1	-	TRBJ1-1	TRBV4-3	CASSPHPTGANTEAFF	TGCGCCAGCAGCCCTCACCCCACAGGGGCTAACACTGAAGCTTTCTTT
-	few	TRBJ1-4	TRBV29-1	CSVPGGEKLFF	TGCAGCGTCCCTGGGGGTGAAAAACTGTTTTTT
-	few	TRBJ2-5	TRBV7-2	CASSLGLIRETQYF	TGTGCCAGCAGCTTAGGCCTAATTAGGGAGACCCAGTACTTC
-	few	TRBJ1-4	TRBV6-6	CASRGGGEKLFF	TGTGCCAGCAGGGGAGGCGGTGAAAAACTGTTTTTT
-	few	TRBJ1-1	TRBV18	CASSPLVLGSTEAFF	TGTGCCAGCTCCCCCCTGGTTTTGGGGTCCACTGAAGCTTTCTTT
-	few	TRBJ1-1	TRBV12-3/TRBV12-4	CASSLVESTEAFF	TGTGCCAGCAGTTTAGTCGAAAGCACTGAAGCTTTCTTT